The clone carrying this T cell receptor beta chain was observed a few times. The germline CDR1 and CDR2 sequences are SNHLY and FYNNEI. Trimming shortened V by 9 bases and J by 0 bases, and 12 bases separated the two germline ends. This CDR3 is 14 amino acids long. Each CDR3 protein is one row after TCRdb ran MiXCR on the 5' RACE reads. The sample holds about 67,000 distinct CDR3 sequences; about 15% are singletons and the top ten take under 6.5%. The sample belongs to a study of HIV-infected patients and healthy controls. V usage is TRBV2 and J usage is TRBJ2-4; D ambiguous. The source material was CD4+ T cells from blood. This TCR was recovered from a human donor in good health. The CDR3 is CASNGPKAKNIQYF. Here the CDR3 DNA reads TGTGCCAGTAACGGGCCCAAAGCCAAAAACATTCAGTACTTC. Full variable domain (missing parts from reference TRBV2 and TRBJ2-4): EPEVTQTPSHQVTQMGQEVILRCVPISNHLYFYWYRQILGQKVEFLVSFYNNEISEKSEIFDDQFSVERPDGSNFTLKIRSTKLEDSAMYFCASNGPKAKNIQYFGAGTRLSVL.